The 16 T cell receptor beta chains below come from one sample, sequenced in a study of human T cells and chemical hapten exposure. Time point indicated: patch test 1, 2 weeks after DPC sensitization. The treatment: therapeutic diphenylcyclopropenone sensitization with weekly scalp DPC. In TCRdb, the RACE reads were re-called with MiXCR into one record per CDR3 protein. The table has 180,000 or so distinct CDR3 sequences, approximately 20% seen once; the top ten hold less than 7%. Sequenced here: whole blood, sampled in connection with sensitization to the hapten diphenylcyclopropenone (DPC). The receptors shown here come from a woman aged 50 to 60 with alopecia areata. Some clones in this sample may be carry-over from other donors' samples.

The table lists this clonotype with a few counts. The chain combines TRBV10-3 with TRBJ2-7; D may be TRBD2 (6 bases). Per germline, CDR1 ENHRY and CDR2 SYGVKD. The CDR3 is 16 amino acids. The germline V and J ends were trimmed by 4 bases and 0 bases, with 16 bases remaining between them. CDR3 sequence: CAISAADERASYEQYF. In DNA form, the CDR3 reads TGTGCCATCAGTGCAGCAGACGAGCGGGCCTCCTACGAGCAGTACTTC.

There are many counts of this clonotype. The chain couples TRBV29-1 to TRBJ1-5, with D perhaps matching TRBD1 (5 bases). CDR3 length: 12 amino acids. Trimming took 4 bases from V and 4 from J, leaving 8 bases between them. CDR1 and CDR2 (germline): SQVTM, ANQGSEA. The CDR3 nucleotides are TGCAGCGTTGGTGGGGGAAATCAGCCCCAGCATTTT. Its translation: CSVGGGNQPQHF. Looking up the rest from reference TRBV29-1 and TRBJ1-5 gives the full variable domain: SAVISQKPSRDICQRGTSLTIQCQVDSQVTMMFWYRQQPGQSLTLIATANQGSEATYESGFVIDKFPISRPNLTFSTLTVSNMSPEDSSIYLCSVGGGNQPQHFGDGTRLSIL.

This clonotype was recorded a few times. The CDR3 coding sequence is TGTGCCAGCAGCGCTTCTACATGGACGGGCACTGAAGCTTTCTTT. Protein sequence: CASSASTWTGTEAFF. J is TRBJ1-1 and V is TRBV9, with no clear D. Germline assignment: CDR1 SGDLS and CDR2 YYNGEE. This CDR3 has 15 residues. Trimming removed 3 bases from V and 4 bases from J, with 16 bases in between.

Only a few counts were recorded for this clonotype. The chain couples TRBV10-3 to TRBJ2-7, with 8 bases fitting TRBD2. V was pared by 8 bases and J by 5 bases, with 8 bases of the junction left unmatched. Looked up from germline, CDR1 is ENHRY and CDR2 is SYGVKD. This CDR3 is built from 13 residues. The CDR3 spells CAIRREGRNEQYF. The CDR3 region has the DNA TGTGCCATCCGACGGGAGGGCCGCAACGAGCAGTACTTC.

J is TRBJ1-6 and V is TRBV18; 10 bases map to TRBD1. CDR3 size: 20 residues. From germline, CDR1 is KGHSH and CDR2 LQKENI. V lost 3 bases, J lost 6 bases, and 17 bases stayed unmatched. CDR3 sequence (DNA): TGTGCCAGCTCACCTTCCTTCCGGGACAGGGGACTTTCCGGTAATTCACCCCTCCACTTT. This sequence encodes CASSPSFRDRGLSGNSPLHF.

This clonotype was detected only a few times. The CDR3 DNA sequence: TGTGCCATCAGCTGGACAGGGGGGATTGGGGCCAACGTCCTGACTTTC. Amino acid sequence: CAISWTGGIGANVLTF. The chain has TRBV10-3 and TRBJ2-6; 10 bases agree with TRBD1. This CDR3 has 16 amino acids. Germline V gene data show CDR1 as ENHRY and CDR2 as SYGVKD. The V segment lost 6 bases and the J segment 3 bases; nucleotides outside the gene matches: 5.

The V and J genes are TRBV7-9 and TRBJ1-2; D remains ambiguous. V was shortened by 0 bases and J by 5 bases, with 16 bases between the two germline ends. The length of the CDR3 is 16 residues. Germline V gives CDR1 SEHNR, CDR2 FQNEAQ (reference sequence). CDR3 loop: CASSLAEKPAHYGYTF. CDR3 nucleotides: TGTGCCAGCAGCTTAGCGGAGAAGCCAGCTCATTATGGCTACACCTTC.

This clonotype came up a few times. V gene TRBV29-1 combines with J gene TRBJ2-6; 7 bases agree with TRBD2. The CDR3 runs to 16 residues. V lost 4 bases and J lost 0; bases outside the gene matches: 6. Germline loops: CDR1 SQVTM, CDR2 ANQGSEA. The CDR3 DNA sequence: TGCAGCGTTGGAGCCCGCGGGAGCTCTGGGGCCAACGTCCTGACTTTC. It yields the protein CSVGARGSSGANVLTF.

This clonotype appeared many times. The chain joins TRBV28 to TRBJ2-4, with 8 bases identical to TRBD2. Germline assignment: CDR1 MDHEN and CDR2 SYDVKM. V shed 7 bases and J 7 bases; nucleotides not matched to a gene: 6. The CDR3 spans 13 residues. CDR3 coding DNA: TGTGCCAGCACTAACCCGGGAGGGAACATTCAGTACTTC. It is translated as CASTNPGGNIQYF.

Regarding this clonotype: The junction departs from the called germline gene at one end, perhaps through a read error. This sequence joins TRBV11-2 and TRBJ1-2; D is unclear. The CDR3 length is 16 residues. Per germline, CDR1 SGHAT and CDR2 FQNNGV. The DNA of the CDR3 is TGTGCCAGCAGCCACGAACGAAGGGCTTTCAACTATGACTACACCTTC. It translates to CASSHERRAFNYDYTF.

The CDR3 loop is CASRLRETSYEQYF. As DNA, the CDR3 is TGCGCCAGCAGATTGCGGGAGACGTCCTACGAGCAGTACTTC. The chain links TRBV5-1 to TRBJ2-7; 7 bases map to TRBD2. V lost 5 bases, J lost 1 base, and 6 bases stayed unmatched. Germline V gene data show CDR1 as SGHRS and CDR2 as YFSETQ. The CDR3 consists of 14 residues.

The rearrangement joins TRBV7-3 to TRBJ2-1, with D possibly matching TRBD2 (5 bases). The CDR3 length is 15 residues. Germline lookup yields CDR1 SGHTA and CDR2 FQGTGA. V was clipped by 5 bases and J by 4 bases, with 15 bases between them. The CDR3 DNA sequence: TGTGCCAGCAGCCTCGATCTCGGGATGTACAATGAGCAGTTCTTC. It codes for CASSLDLGMYNEQFF.

This clonotype appeared a few times. The V and J genes are TRBV29-1 and TRBJ1-1; no definite D call. V was shortened by 4 bases and J by 2 bases, with 14 bases between the two germline ends. The V gene's germline CDR1 is SQVTM and CDR2 ANQGSEA. The CDR3 is 14 amino acids. CDR3 DNA: TGCAGCGTTGTTGTGTCTGGAGCCAACACTGAAGCTTTCTTT. It translates to CSVVVSGANTEAFF.

This clonotype was seen a handful of times. The V call is TRBV29-1, the J call TRBJ1-1, with D tentatively TRBD1 (5 bases). Germline CDR1 reads SQVTM; CDR2 reads ANQGSEA. V shed 1 base and J shed 8 bases, with 11 bases lying between them. CDR3 length: 12 amino acids. Here the CDR3 reads CSVEAIGEEAFF. The CDR3 DNA reads TGCAGCGTTGAAGCCATAGGGGAGGAAGCTTTCTTT.

This clonotype was counted only a few times. The chain uses TRBV29-1 and TRBJ2-1; TRBD2 aligns across 13 bases. After removal of 4 bases from V and 5 bases from J, the junction contained 5 bases not matched to a gene. The CDR3 has 15 residues. The germline V gene has CDR1 SQVTM and CDR2 ANQGSEA. CDR3 sequence (DNA): TGCAGCGTTGGGACTAGCGGGAGTTTGAACAATGAGCAGTTCTTC. It translates to CSVGTSGSLNNEQFF.

This clonotype showed up many times. V gene TRBV5-1 combines with J gene TRBJ2-5, with D perhaps assigned TRBD1 or TRBD2 (5 bases each). The germline V gene encodes CDR1 SGHRS and CDR2 YFSETQ. The length of the CDR3 is 14 residues. Trimming cost V 3 bases and J 4 bases, with 13 bases left between them. CDR3 residues: CASSSRGLGETQYF. CDR3 nucleotides: TGCGCCAGCAGCTCCCGGGGCCTCGGAGAGACCCAGTACTTC.